Listed below are T cell receptor beta chains from one sample, sequenced in a study of T cell changes during pregnancy in multiple sclerosis. Sequenced by immunoSEQ multiplex PCR; TCRdb stores in-frame clones only, minus some. Among about 70,000 clones listed, 90% to 95% were seen once. The sequencing used peripheral blood, collected in the third trimester of pregnancy. The origin of the receptors is a female donor with multiple sclerosis, enrolled in a pregnancy study. CDR3s include the opening cysteine and the closing phenylalanine or tryptophan. The order of the fields is D gene, clone size, J gene, V gene, CDR3 DNA, CDR3 protein. A D gene is named only where the DNA matches it firmly. Where a row states a size, it is once, few, many or the class of an expanded clone; other rows omit it.

TRBD1 | - | TRBJ2-7 | TRBV5-1 | TGCGCCAGCAGCTCCGACAGGGGCGAGCAGTACTTC | CASSSDRGEQYF
- | once | TRBJ2-5 | TRBV10-3 | TGTGCCATCTCTGATACTCGGGGGGCACGAGAGACCCAGTACTTC | CAISDTRGARETQYF
- | - | TRBJ1-2 | TRBV7-9 | TGTGCCAGCAGCTTAGCAGGGGCCGGCTACACCTTC | CASSLAGAGYTF
- | - | TRBJ2-5 | TRBV4-3 | TGCGCCAGCCGGAAGGGGGAGACCCAGTACTTC | CASRKGETQYF
TRBD1 | - | TRBJ2-7 | TRBV9 | TGTGCCAGCAGCGTAGGGGGACAGGGTTTCTACGAGCAGTACTTC | CASSVGGQGFYEQYF
- | - | TRBJ1-1 | TRBV15 | TGTGCCACCAGCAGAGATCCCCGGACACTTGAAGCTTTCTTT | CATSRDPRTLEAFF
- | - | TRBJ1-3 | TRBV30 | TGTGCCTGGATTCGTTTTTCTAGCTCTGGAAACACCATATATTTT | CAWIRFSSSGNTIYF
- | - | TRBJ2-1 | TRBV7-9 | TGTGCCAGCAGCGATACGGTGGTGTTCAACAATGAGCAGTTCTTC | CASSDTVVFNNEQFF
- | - | TRBJ2-5 | TRBV15 | TGTGCCACCAGCAGAGGCCAGGGGCAAGAGACCCAGTACTTC | CATSRGQGQETQYF
TRBD2 | - | TRBJ2-1 | TRBV2 | TGTGCCAGCATCCAAGGGTCAGCGGGGGCCCGTAGTGAGCAGTTCTTC | CASIQGSAGARSEQFF
TRBD1 | - | TRBJ1-2 | TRBV2 | TGTGCCAGCAGGACCGGGACAGGGATCCCTAAGGACTATGGCTACACCTTC | CASRTGTGIPKDYGYTF
TRBD1 | - | TRBJ1-2 | TRBV4-3 | TGCGCCAGCAGCCAAGGGACAGGCTATGGCTACACCTTC | CASSQGTGYGYTF
TRBD1 | once | TRBJ2-6 | TRBV9 | TGTGCCAGCAGCGGGGGACAGGGAAAAGTCTCTGGGGCCAACGTCCTGACTTTC | CASSGGQGKVSGANVLTF
- | - | TRBJ1-2 | TRBV29-1 | TGCAGCGGAGGTGGAGTTAACTATGGCTACACCTTC | CSGGGVNYGYTF
TRBD2 | - | TRBJ2-7 | TRBV7-2 | TGTGCCAGCAGGGTGGGTTTGGGGACTACATCCGACGAGCAGTACTTC | CASRVGLGTTSDEQYF
TRBD1 | - | TRBJ1-2 | TRBV6-1 | TGTGCCAGCAGTAACCCCCCAGGGGGGTACTATGGCTACACCTTC | CASSNPPGGYYGYTF
TRBD1 | - | TRBJ1-1 | TRBV19 | TGTGCCAGTAGTGTTACCAGGGGGAGGAACACTGAAGCTTTCTTT | CASSVTRGRNTEAFF
TRBD2 | - | TRBJ2-1 | TRBV11-2 | TGTGCCAGCACTCCTTGGGGTAGCGGGGGGGGAGAGCAGTTCTTC | CASTPWGSGGGEQFF
- | - | TRBJ1-1 | TRBV18 | TGTGCCAGCTCGCGGGGGACCGACACTGAAGCTTTCTTT | CASSRGTDTEAFF
TRBD2 | - | TRBJ2-7 | TRBV6-5 | TGTGCCAGCAGCCCTAGCGGGGGGGTAAACGAGCAGTACTTC | CASSPSGGVNEQYF
TRBD1 | - | TRBJ1-2 | TRBV2 | TGTGCCAGCAGGGGGACAGGGGACTATGGCTACACCTTC | CASRGTGDYGYTF
- | - | TRBJ2-3 | TRBV5-1 | TGCGCCAGCAGGCCGGGACTGGGTGAGGATACGCAGTATTTT | CASRPGLGEDTQYF
- | - | TRBJ2-7 | TRBV30 | TGTGCCTGGAGTGTACTCGGGAATGGCGAGCAGTACTTC | CAWSVLGNGEQYF
- | once | TRBJ1-1 | TRBV6-5 | TGTGCCAGCACCAAGGGGGGGATGAACACTGAAGCTTTCTTT | CASTKGGMNTEAFF
- | few | TRBJ1-6 | TRBV7-8 | TGTGCCAGCAGCTTAATGTTGACAGCTAACAATTCACCCCTCCACTTT | CASSLMLTANNSPLHF
TRBD1 | - | TRBJ1-3 | TRBV5-1 | TGCGCCAGCAGCGGTGAGACAGGGTGTTCTGGAAACACCATATATTTT | CASSGETGCSGNTIYF
- | - | TRBJ1-3 | TRBV6-6 | TGTGCCAGCAGTCCCAGGATCGTCGCTGGAAACACCATATATTTT | CASSPRIVAGNTIYF
- | - | TRBJ1-1 | TRBV5-1 | TGCGCCAGCAGCTTGGACAGGCTAGCGGGGACTGAAGCTTTCTTT | CASSLDRLAGTEAFF
TRBD2 | - | TRBJ2-3 | TRBV7-9 | TGTGCCAGCAGCTCCGACGCTAGCGGGGGGGCGTCAGATACGCAGTATTTT | CASSSDASGGASDTQYF
- | - | TRBJ1-1 | TRBV2 | TGTGCCTCGGGGGAGGTTGTGATCGCTTTCTTT | CASGEVVIAFF
TRBD2 | - | TRBJ2-3 | TRBV2 | TGTGCCAGCAGTGAAGCGCTAGCGGGGTTGAGGACAGATACGCAGTATTTT | CASSEALAGLRTDTQYF
TRBD2 | - | TRBJ2-4 | TRBV5-1 | TGCGCCAGCAGCTCGACTAGCGGGGGGGTAGCCAAAAACATTCAGTACTTC | CASSSTSGGVAKNIQYF
- | - | TRBJ1-4 | TRBV7-8 | TGTGCCAGCAGTCCCTTTTTTGCAACTAATGAAAAACTGTTTTTT | CASSPFFATNEKLFF
- | - | TRBJ1-6 | TRBV9 | TGTGCCAGCAGCGTAGGGCGGGGTACTTTCCCCCTCCACTTT | CASSVGRGTFPLHF
- | once | TRBJ1-3 | TRBV4-1 | TGCGCCAGCAGCCAGACAGGAAACACCATATATTTT | CASSQTGNTIYF
TRBD1 | - | TRBJ1-5 | TRBV10-3 | TGTGCCATCAGTGGACAGGGGAATAATCAGCCCCAGCATTTT | CAISGQGNNQPQHF
- | - | TRBJ1-1 | TRBV7-8 | TGTGCCAGCAGCTTAGAAGCAGGACTTAAGAACACTGAAGCTTTCTTT | CASSLEAGLKNTEAFF
- | once | TRBJ1-1 | TRBV4-3 | TGCGCCAGCAGCCAAGATCCGGTCTCCCACCTGAACACTGAAGCTTTCTTT | CASSQDPVSHLNTEAFF
- | once | TRBJ1-2 | TRBV7-2 | TGTGCCAGCAGCTTATCGCCCGTGGGGGCCGTGGGTGGCTACACCTTC | CASSLSPVGAVGGYTF
TRBD2 | once | TRBJ2-1 | TRBV9 | TGTGCCAGCAACCCTGGGGGGAGGGATGAGCAGTTCTTC | CASNPGGRDEQFF
- | - | TRBJ2-7 | TRBV6-6 | TGTGCCAGCAGTTACTCTACCGGAGCCCGCGAGCAGTACTTC | CASSYSTGAREQYF
TRBD1 | - | TRBJ1-2 | TRBV10-3 | TGTGCCATCAGCCAGGGGGGTAGGGACTATGGCTACACCTTC | CAISQGGRDYGYTF
TRBD1 | - | TRBJ2-7 | TRBV9 | TGTGCCAGCAGCGTAGGTACCGGGACAGCTTCCTTCGAGCAGTACTTC | CASSVGTGTASFEQYF
- | - | TRBJ2-3 | TRBV19 | TGTGCCAGCAAGCAGACAGTAAGCACAGATACGCAGTATTTT | CASKQTVSTDTQYF
- | - | TRBJ1-2 | TRBV20-1 | TGCAGTGCTCAAGGGGGCTATGGCTACACCTTC | CSAQGGYGYTF
TRBD1 | once | TRBJ2-3 | TRBV9 | TGTGCCAGCAGCGTAGACAGGGGGGGCACAGATACGCAGTATTTT | CASSVDRGGTDTQYF
TRBD1 | - | TRBJ1-2 | TRBV10-1 | TGCGCCAGCAGTGAAACAGGGGGTGACTATGGCTACACCTTC | CASSETGGDYGYTF
- | - | TRBJ1-1 | TRBV7-2 | TGTGCCAGCAGCTCGCAGGGGAACACTGAAGCTTTCTTT | CASSSQGNTEAFF
- | - | TRBJ1-1 | TRBV19 | TGTGCCAGTAGTATAGATCTTAGTCGCGCAGGGCTGGACACTGAAGCTTTCTTT | CASSIDLSRAGLDTEAFF